A selection of T cell receptor beta chains follows, all from one sample in a study of T cells in Graves' hyperthyroidism and ophthalmopathy. One entry per CDR3 protein, called by TCRdb with MiXCR from the multiplex PCR reads. This sample has about 300,000 distinct CDR3 sequences, with less than 15% found just once. Sample: blood. The receptor set was obtained from a woman aged 25-40 years with Graves' hyperthyroidism that later progressed to Graves' ophthalmopathy. The CDR3 runs from the conserved cysteine through the conserved F or W. A D gene is named only where the DNA matches it firmly. Clone size is stated in some rows and not others, as once, few, many or a class when expanded.

J | D | V | size | DNA | CDR3
TRBJ2-7 | . | TRBV5-6 | . | TGTGCCAGCAGCAGCAACAGGGAGGCCTATTACGAGCAGTACTTC | CASSSNREAYYEQYF
TRBJ2-6 | . | TRBV6-4 | few | TGTGCCAGCAGTGGGTCAGGGGCTGGGGCCAACGTCCTGACTTTC | CASSGSGAGANVLTF
TRBJ2-7 | TRBD2 | TRBV12-3/TRBV12-4 | many | TGTGCCAGCAGTCGACCGGGAGGGAGCTCCTACGAGCAGTACTTC | CASSRPGGSSYEQYF
TRBJ1-1 | . | TRBV15 | many | TGTGCCACCAGCAGAAAGTCGAACACTGAAGCTTTCTTT | CATSRKSNTEAFF
TRBJ1-3 | . | TRBV7-9 | . | TGTGCCAGCAGCCTCCAGGACTCTGGAAACACCATATATTTT | CASSLQDSGNTIYF
TRBJ2-7 | TRBD2 | TRBV28 | many | TGTGCCAGCAGTTTGATTACTAGCGGCTACGAGCAGTACTTC | CASSLITSGYEQYF
TRBJ1-5 | . | TRBV10-3 | many | TGTGCCGTGCGGGGGGGGGATCAGCCCCAGCATTTT | CAVRGGDQPQHF
TRBJ2-2 | TRBD2 | TRBV20-1 | many | TGCAGTGCTAGATCCGGGACTAGCGGTAACACCGGGGAGCTGTTTTTT | CSARSGTSGNTGELFF
TRBJ1-2 | . | TRBV28 | many | TGTGCCGGGGGAGGGGGGTATGGCTACACCTTC | CAGGGGYGYTF
TRBJ2-2 | . | TRBV12-5 | . | TGTGCTAGTGGTCCTCAGGGGAGCGGGGAGCTGTTTTTT | CASGPQGSGELFF
TRBJ1-4 | . | TRBV13 | few | TGTGCCAGCAGCGCGGGGCGTTTTAATGAAAAACTGTTTTTT | CASSAGRFNEKLFF
TRBJ2-3 | TRBD1 | TRBV5-1 | many | TGCGCCAGCAGCTTGGTTCTTTCGGGCGAGGGGGCAAATACGCAGTATTTT | CASSLVLSGEGANTQYF
TRBJ2-7 | TRBD2 | TRBV29-1 | many | TGCAGCGTTGAATTGCTAGCGGAGTCCTACGAGCAGTACTTC | CSVELLAESYEQYF
TRBJ1-5 | . | TRBV20-1 | many | TGCAGTGCTAGGGGCCCCAATCAGCCCCAGCATTTT | CSARGPNQPQHF
TRBJ2-7 | . | TRBV4-3 | many | TGCGCCAGCAGCCAAGATTGGCGGGGCTACGAGCAGTACTTC | CASSQDWRGYEQYF